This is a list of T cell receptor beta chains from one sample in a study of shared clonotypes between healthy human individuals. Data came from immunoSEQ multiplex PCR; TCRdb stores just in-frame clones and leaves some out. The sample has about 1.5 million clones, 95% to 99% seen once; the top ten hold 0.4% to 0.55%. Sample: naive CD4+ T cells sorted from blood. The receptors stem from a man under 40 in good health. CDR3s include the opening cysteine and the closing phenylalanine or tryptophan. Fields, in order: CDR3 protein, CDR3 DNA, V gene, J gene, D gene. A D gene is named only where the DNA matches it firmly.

CASSEDTNLETQYF	TGCGCCAGCAGTGAGGACACGAACCTAGAGACCCAGTACTTC	TRBV10-2	TRBJ2-5	.
CASSLTSEQFF	TGTGCCAGCAGCTTAACGAGTGAGCAGTTCTTC	TRBV7-2	TRBJ2-1	.
CASSFGSRVSEQYF	TGTGCCAGCAGCTTCGGTAGCCGGGTTAGCGAGCAGTACTTC	TRBV7-2	TRBJ2-7	.
CASSLDGVGNTEAFF	TGCGCCAGCAGCTTGGATGGGGTGGGGAACACTGAAGCTTTCTTT	TRBV5-1	TRBJ1-1	.
CASSLGISGNTIYF	TGTGCCAGCAGCTTAGGCATTTCTGGAAACACCATATATTTT	TRBV7-9	TRBJ1-3	.
CASSQVTYEQYF	TGTGCCAGCAGCCAGGTAACCTACGAGCAGTACTTC	TRBV6-5	TRBJ2-7	.
CASSPGQGLTTGELFF	TGTGCCAGCAGCCCGGGACAGGGGCTAACCACCGGGGAGCTGTTTTTT	TRBV5-4	TRBJ2-2	TRBD1
CASSSVGDIRSSYEQYF	TGTGCCAGCAGTTCGGTGGGGGACATCCGGAGCTCCTACGAGCAGTACTTC	TRBV27	TRBJ2-7	.
CASSDEWASEQFF	TGTGCCAGCAGTGATGAGTGGGCTTCTGAGCAGTTCTTC	TRBV25-1	TRBJ2-1	.
CASSHPSVTQYF	TGTGCCAGCAGCCACCCTTCCGTTACGCAGTATTTT	TRBV2	TRBJ2-3	.
CASTLDGLSNQPQHF	TGTGCCAGCACCTTGGACGGGCTTAGCAATCAGCCCCAGCATTTT	TRBV28	TRBJ1-5	.
CASSLLGRRLTGELFF	TGTGCCAGCAGCTTATTAGGGAGGAGGCTCACCGGGGAGCTGTTTTTT	TRBV7-2	TRBJ2-2	.
CASSLLPSGYNEQFF	TGTGCCAGCAGCTTACTTCCCTCGGGGTACAATGAGCAGTTCTTC	TRBV7-2	TRBJ2-1	.
CASSPRTGLTGELFF	TGTGCCAGCAGCCCTCGGACAGGACTCACCGGGGAGCTGTTTTTT	TRBV7-2	TRBJ2-2	TRBD1
CASSLDAGRNTGELFF	TGTGCCAGCAGCTTAGATGCAGGACGGAACACCGGGGAGCTGTTTTTT	TRBV7-2	TRBJ2-2	.
CSVERRGSYNEQFF	TGCAGCGTTGAAAGGCGGGGCTCCTACAATGAGCAGTTCTTC	TRBV29-1	TRBJ2-1	.
CASSLTGGFPQHF	TGTGCCAGCAGTTTGACAGGGGGATTTCCCCAGCATTTT	TRBV27	TRBJ1-5	TRBD1